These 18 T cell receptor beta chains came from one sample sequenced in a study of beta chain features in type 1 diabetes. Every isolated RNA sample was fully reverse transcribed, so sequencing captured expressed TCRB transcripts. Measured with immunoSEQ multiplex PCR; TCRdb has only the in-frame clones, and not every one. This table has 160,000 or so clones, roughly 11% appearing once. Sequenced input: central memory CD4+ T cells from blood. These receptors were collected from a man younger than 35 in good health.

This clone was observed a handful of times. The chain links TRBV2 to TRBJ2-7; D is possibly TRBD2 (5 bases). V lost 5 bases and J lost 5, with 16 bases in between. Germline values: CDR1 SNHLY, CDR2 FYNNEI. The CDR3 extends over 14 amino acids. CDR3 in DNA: TGTGCCAGCAGTCGGGATCACCGACGCGACGAGCAGTACTTC. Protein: CASSRDHRRDEQYF.

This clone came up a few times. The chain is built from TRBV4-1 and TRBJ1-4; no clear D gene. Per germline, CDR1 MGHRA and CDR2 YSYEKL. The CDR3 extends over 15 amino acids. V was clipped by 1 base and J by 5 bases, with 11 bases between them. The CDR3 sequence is CASSQGRERNEKLFF. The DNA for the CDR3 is TGCGCCAGCAGCCAAGGCCGGGAACGGAATGAAAAACTGTTTTTT.

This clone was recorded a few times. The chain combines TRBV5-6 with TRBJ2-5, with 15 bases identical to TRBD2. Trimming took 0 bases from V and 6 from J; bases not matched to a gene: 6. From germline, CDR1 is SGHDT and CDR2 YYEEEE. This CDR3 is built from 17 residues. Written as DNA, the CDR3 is TGTGCCAGCAGCTTGGCCAGGACTAGCGGGGGGGCGAAGACCCAGTACTTC. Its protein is CASSLARTSGGAKTQYF.

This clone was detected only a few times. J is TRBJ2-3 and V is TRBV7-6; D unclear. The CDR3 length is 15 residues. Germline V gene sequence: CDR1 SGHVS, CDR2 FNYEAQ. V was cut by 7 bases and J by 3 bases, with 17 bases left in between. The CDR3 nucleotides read TGTGCCAGCAACCGGAGAGGCCTTTTGACAGATACGCAGTATTTT. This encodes CASNRRGLLTDTQYF.

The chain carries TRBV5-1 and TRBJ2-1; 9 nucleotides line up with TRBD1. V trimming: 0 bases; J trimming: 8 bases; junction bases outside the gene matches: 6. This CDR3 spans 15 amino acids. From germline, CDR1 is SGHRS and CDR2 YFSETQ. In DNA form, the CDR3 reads TGCGCCAGCAGCTTGGAAGGGACAGGGTTTTATGAGCAGTTCTTC. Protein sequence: CASSLEGTGFYEQFF.

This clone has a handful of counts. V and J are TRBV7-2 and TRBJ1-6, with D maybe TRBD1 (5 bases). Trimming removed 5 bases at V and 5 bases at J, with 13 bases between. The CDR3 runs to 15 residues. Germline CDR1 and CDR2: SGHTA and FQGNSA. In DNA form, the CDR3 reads TGTGCCAGCAGCCTAGACAGACGAGATAATTCACCCCTCCACTTT. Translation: CASSLDRRDNSPLHF. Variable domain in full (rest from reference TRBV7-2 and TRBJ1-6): GAGVSQSPSNKVTEKGKDVELRCDPISGHTALYWYRQSLGQGLEFLIYFQGNSAPDKSGLPSDRFSAERTGGSVSTLTIQRTQQEDSAVYLCASSLDRRDNSPLHFGNGTRLTVT.

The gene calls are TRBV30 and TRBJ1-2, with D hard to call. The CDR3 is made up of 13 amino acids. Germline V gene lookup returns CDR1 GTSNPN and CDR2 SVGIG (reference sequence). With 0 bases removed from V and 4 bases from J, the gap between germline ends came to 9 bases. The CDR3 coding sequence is TGTGCCTGGAGTGTATCTGGACCCTATGGCTACACCTTC. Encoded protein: CAWSVSGPYGYTF.

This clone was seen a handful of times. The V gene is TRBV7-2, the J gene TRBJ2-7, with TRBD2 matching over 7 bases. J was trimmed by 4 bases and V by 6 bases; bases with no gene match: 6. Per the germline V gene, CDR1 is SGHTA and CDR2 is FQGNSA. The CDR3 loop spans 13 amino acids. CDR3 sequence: CASRAGSTYEQYF. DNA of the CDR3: TGTGCCAGCAGAGCGGGAAGTACTTACGAGCAGTACTTC.

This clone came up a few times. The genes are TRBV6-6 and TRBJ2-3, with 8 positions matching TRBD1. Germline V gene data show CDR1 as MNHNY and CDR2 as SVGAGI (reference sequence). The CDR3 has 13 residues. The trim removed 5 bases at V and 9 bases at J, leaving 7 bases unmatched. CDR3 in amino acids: CASSIHTGGTQYF. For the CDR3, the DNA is TGTGCCAGCAGTATACACACAGGGGGAACGCAGTATTTT.

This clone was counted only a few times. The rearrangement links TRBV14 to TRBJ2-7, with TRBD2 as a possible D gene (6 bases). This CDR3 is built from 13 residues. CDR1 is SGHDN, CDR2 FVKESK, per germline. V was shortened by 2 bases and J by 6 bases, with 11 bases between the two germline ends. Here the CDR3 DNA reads TGTGCCAGCAGCCAAAACCTCGGGGGCGAGCAGTACTTC. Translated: CASSQNLGGEQYF.

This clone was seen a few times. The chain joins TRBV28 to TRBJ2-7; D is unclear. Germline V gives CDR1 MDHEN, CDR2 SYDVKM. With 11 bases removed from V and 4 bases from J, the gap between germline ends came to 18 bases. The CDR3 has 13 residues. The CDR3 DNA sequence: TGTGCCTTAGCCGGCAAAGGTTTATACGAGCAGTACTTC. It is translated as CALAGKGLYEQYF.

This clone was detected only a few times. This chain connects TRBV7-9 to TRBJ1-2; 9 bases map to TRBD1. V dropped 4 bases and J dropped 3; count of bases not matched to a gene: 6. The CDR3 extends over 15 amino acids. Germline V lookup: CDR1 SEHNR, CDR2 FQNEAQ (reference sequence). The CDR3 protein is CASSSGTGSDYGYTF. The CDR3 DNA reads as TGTGCCAGCAGCTCGGGGACAGGGTCGGACTATGGCTACACCTTC.

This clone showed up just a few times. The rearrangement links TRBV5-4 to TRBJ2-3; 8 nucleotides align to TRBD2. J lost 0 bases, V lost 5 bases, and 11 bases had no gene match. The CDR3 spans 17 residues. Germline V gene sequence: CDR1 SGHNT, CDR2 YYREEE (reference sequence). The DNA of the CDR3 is TGTGCCAGCAGACTAGCCGGGACTAGGAAAAGCACAGATACGCAGTATTTT. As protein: CASRLAGTRKSTDTQYF. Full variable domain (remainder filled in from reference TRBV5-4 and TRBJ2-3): ETGVTQSPTHLIKTRGQQVTLRCSSQSGHNTVSWYQQALGQGPQFIFQYYREEENGRGNFPPRFSGLQFPNYSSELNVNALELDDSALYLCASRLAGTRKSTDTQYFGPGTRLTVL.

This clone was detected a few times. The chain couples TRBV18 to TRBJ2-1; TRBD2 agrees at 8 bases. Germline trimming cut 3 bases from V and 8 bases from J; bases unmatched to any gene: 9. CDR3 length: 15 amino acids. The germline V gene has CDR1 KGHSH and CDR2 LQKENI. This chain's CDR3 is CASSPPAGVGYEQFF. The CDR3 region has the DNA TGTGCCAGCTCACCTCCAGCGGGAGTAGGGTATGAGCAGTTCTTC.

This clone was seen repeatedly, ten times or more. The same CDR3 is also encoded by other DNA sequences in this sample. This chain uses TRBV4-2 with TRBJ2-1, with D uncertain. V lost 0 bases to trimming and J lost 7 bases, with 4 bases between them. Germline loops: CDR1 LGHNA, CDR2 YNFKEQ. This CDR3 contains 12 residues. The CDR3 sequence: CASSQDRNEQFF. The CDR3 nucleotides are TGTGCCAGCAGCCAAGACAGGAATGAGCAGTTCTTC.

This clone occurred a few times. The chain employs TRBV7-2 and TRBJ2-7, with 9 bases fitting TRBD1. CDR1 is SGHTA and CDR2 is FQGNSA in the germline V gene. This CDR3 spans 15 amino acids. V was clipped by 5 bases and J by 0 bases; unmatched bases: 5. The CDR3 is CASSRDRVSSYEQYF. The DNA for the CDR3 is TGTGCCAGCAGCAGGGACAGGGTCAGCTCCTACGAGCAGTACTTC.

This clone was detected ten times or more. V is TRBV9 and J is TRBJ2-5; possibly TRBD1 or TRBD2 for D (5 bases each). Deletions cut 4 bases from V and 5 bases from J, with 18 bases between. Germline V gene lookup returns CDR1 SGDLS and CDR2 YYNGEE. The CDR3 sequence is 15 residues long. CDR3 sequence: CASSTSEGRGETQYF. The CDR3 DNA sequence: TGTGCCAGCAGCACATCAGAGGGGCGAGGGGAGACCCAGTACTTC.

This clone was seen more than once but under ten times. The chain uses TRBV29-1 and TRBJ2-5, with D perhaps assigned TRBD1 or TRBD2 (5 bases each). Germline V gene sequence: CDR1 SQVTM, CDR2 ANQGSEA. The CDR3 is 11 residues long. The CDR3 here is CGAGGFETQYF. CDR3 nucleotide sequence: TGCGGGGCTGGGGGATTCGAGACCCAGTACTTC.